This passage covers 25 T cell receptor beta chains from one sample sequenced in a study of Ad26.COV2.S vaccination and SARS-CoV-2 variants. Profiled with immunoSEQ multiplex PCR; TCRdb holds only in-frame clones, not every one. This sample yields about 94,000 clones, of which approximately 82% are seen a single time; approximately 15% belongs to the top ten. Sequencing was performed on peripheral blood, taken after recovery from COVID-19. The origin of the receptors is a human donor who had recovered from COVID-19.

J is TRBJ1-2 and V is TRBV5-5; TRBD1 is a possible D gene (5 bases). CDR3 size: 16 residues. Between the trimmed V and J ends, which lost 0 bases and 6 bases, there was a span of 18 bases. The germline V gene encodes CDR1 SGHKS and CDR2 YYEKEE (reference sequence). For the CDR3, the DNA is TGTGCCAGCAGCTTGGATGGTGGCAGGGCGACGGATGGCTACACCTTC. Protein sequence: CASSLDGGRATDGYTF. The full variable domain, in which reference TRBV5-5 and TRBJ1-2 provide the parts outside the CDR3, is DAGVTQSPTHLIKTRGQQVTLRCSPISGHKSVSWYQQVLGQGPQFIFQYYEKEERGRGNFPDRFSARQFPNYSSELNVNALLLGDSALYLCASSLDGGRATDGYTFGSGTRLTVV.

The J gene is TRBJ2-7, the V gene TRBV18; 11 bases line up with TRBD1. Germline values: CDR1 KGHSH, CDR2 LQKENI. V dropped 5 bases and J dropped 0; count of bases not matched to a gene: 6. CDR3 length: 16 amino acids. The CDR3 loop is CASSADRGRSSYEQYF. The CDR3 coding sequence is TGTGCCAGCTCAGCGGACAGGGGGCGCAGCTCCTACGAGCAGTACTTC.

V usage is TRBV11-2 and J usage is TRBJ2-7; D possibly corresponds to TRBD1 (5 bases). Trimming removed 1 base from V and 5 bases from J, with 9 bases in between. Per the germline V gene, CDR1 is SGHAT and CDR2 is FQNNGV. This CDR3 has 13 residues. The CDR3 protein is CASSLAGSHEQYF. As DNA, the CDR3 is TGTGCCAGCAGCTTAGCAGGGTCCCACGAGCAGTACTTC. Full variable domain (rest looked up from reference TRBV11-2 and TRBJ2-7): EAGVAQSPRYKIIEKRQSVAFWCNPISGHATLYWYQQILGQGPKLLIQFQNNGVVDDSQLPKDRFSAERLKGVDSTLKIQPAKLEDSAVYLCASSLAGSHEQYFGPGTRLTVT.

The chain joins TRBV6-5 to TRBJ2-7; 14 nucleotides line up with TRBD2. The germline CDR1 and CDR2 sequences are MNHEY and SVGAGI. V shed 7 bases and J 6 bases; nucleotides not matched to a gene: 5. The CDR3 is made up of 14 amino acids. CDR3 protein: CASTSGTSGSEQYF. The CDR3 DNA follows: TGTGCCAGCACCTCCGGGACTAGCGGGAGCGAGCAGTACTTC.

The genes are TRBV3-1 (or the pseudogene TRBV3-2) and TRBJ2-3; 7 nucleotides align to TRBD2. Per germline, CDR1 LGHDT and CDR2 YNNKEL (reference sequence). The CDR3 spans 18 residues. With V trimmed by 4 bases and J by 2 bases, 15 bases remained unmatched. This CDR3 reads CASSRILGPAGTTDTQYF. The CDR3 DNA reads TGTGCCAGCAGCCGAATACTGGGGCCAGCGGGGACCACAGATACGCAGTATTTT.

The chain is built from TRBV20-1 and TRBJ1-5; 8 nucleotides align to TRBD1. Germline lookup yields CDR1 DFQATT and CDR2 SNEGSKA (reference sequence). This CDR3 is built from 15 residues. The ends lost 3 bases at V and 3 bases at J; junction bases unmatched: 7. CDR3 coding DNA: TGCAGTGCTAGTAAACCGGGACAGGTCAATCAGCCCCAGCATTTT. Protein: CSASKPGQVNQPQHF.

J is TRBJ2-1 and V is TRBV19; 7 bases align to TRBD2. Germline V gene data show CDR1 as LNHDA and CDR2 as SQIVND (reference sequence). This CDR3 comprises 14 residues. V shed 8 bases and J 0 bases; nucleotides not matched to a gene: 4. CDR3 DNA sequence: TGTGCCAGTTGGGACTATAACTCCTACAATGAGCAGTTCTTC. Translating it yields CASWDYNSYNEQFF.

The chain uses TRBV28 and TRBJ2-1; D unclear. The length of the CDR3 is 12 residues. V lost 5 bases, J lost 9 bases, and 11 bases lay in between. In germline, CDR1 is MDHEN, CDR2 SYDVKM. The CDR3 protein is CASSPPWSEQFF. The CDR3 nucleotides are TGTGCCAGCAGTCCCCCCTGGAGTGAGCAGTTCTTC. Full variable domain (missing parts from reference TRBV28 and TRBJ2-1): DVKVTQSSRYLVKRTGEKVFLECVQDMDHENMFWYRQDPGLGLRLIYFSYDVKMKEKGDIPEGYSVSREKKERFSLILESASTNQTSMYLCASSPPWSEQFFGPGTRLTVL.

About this clone: Other DNA variants within this sample encode the same CDR3. The chain has TRBV28 and TRBJ2-1; tentative D call: TRBD2 (6 bases). Germline V gene sequence: CDR1 MDHEN, CDR2 SYDVKM. The V and J ends lost 8 bases and 13 bases respectively, with 24 bases between them. CDR3 size: 14 residues. The chain's CDR3 is CASLYRDSKREQFF. In nucleotides, the CDR3 is TGTGCCAGCCTCTACCGGGACTCCAAACGTGAACAGTTCTTC.

The chain links TRBV7-3 to TRBJ2-1; a weak D match, TRBD2 (5 bases). Germline V gene lookup returns CDR1 SGHTA and CDR2 FQGTGA. V was pared by 9 bases and J by 1 base, with 10 bases between. The CDR3 spans 13 residues. As DNA, the CDR3 is TGTGCCAGTAGCCGAGGGTCCTACAATGAGCAGTTCTTC. It encodes CASSRGSYNEQFF. The variable domain in full, completed from reference TRBV7-3 and TRBJ2-1, reads GAGVSQTPSNKVTEKGKYVELRCDPISGHTALYWYRQSLGQGPEFLIYFQGTGAADDSGLPNDRFFAVRPEGSVSTLKIQRTERGDSAVYLCASSRGSYNEQFFGPGTRLTVL.

The chain carries TRBV3-1 (or the pseudogene TRBV3-2) and TRBJ2-5, with D perhaps assigned TRBD1 or TRBD2 (6 bases each). From germline, CDR1 is LGHDT and CDR2 YNNKEL (reference sequence). The CDR3 contains 16 residues. The V gene lost 1 base and the J gene lost 0 bases, with 12 bases spanning the gap. In nucleotides, the CDR3 is TGTGCCAGCAGCCAAGTGGGGGGCACGTACCAAGAGACCCAGTACTTC. This encodes CASSQVGGTYQETQYF.

V and J are TRBV4-3 and TRBJ1-6, with TRBD1 as a possible D gene (6 bases). The CDR3 sequence is 15 residues long. Per germline, CDR1 LGHNA and CDR2 YSLEER. V lost 1 base, J lost 10 bases, and 14 bases lay in between. CDR3 bases: TGCGCCAGCAGCCAAGTGGCAGGGGTGGGGTCACCCCTCCACTTT. Translating it yields CASSQVAGVGSPLHF.

The V call is TRBV4-2, the J call TRBJ1-2; D not resolved. Looked up from germline, CDR1 is LGHNA and CDR2 is YNFKEQ. V was pared by 0 bases and J by 7 bases, with 15 bases between. CDR3 length: 15 amino acids. CDR3 coding DNA: TGTGCCAGCAGCCAAGAAATCGATGGAGCCGGTGGCTACACCTTC. It specifies CASSQEIDGAGGYTF.

This clone was seen ten or more times. Here the CDR3 reads CASSEAFSSGNTIYF. In DNA form, the CDR3 reads TGTGCCAGCAGTGAAGCGTTCAGCTCTGGAAACACCATATATTTT. The chain couples TRBV6-1 to TRBJ1-3; D is undetermined. The CDR3 length is 15 residues. The germline gives CDR1 MNHNS, CDR2 SASEGT. Trimming left V 0 bases short and J 0 bases short, with 6 bases between.

The genes are TRBV6-5 and TRBJ2-1; TRBD1 is a possible D gene (6 bases). Germline CDR1 reads MNHEY; CDR2 reads SVGAGI. This CDR3 is built from 15 residues. V dropped 2 bases and J dropped 2 bases, with 10 bases sitting between them. CDR3 DNA sequence: TGTGCCAGCAGTTACGGGGACAAGCCCTACAATGAGCAGTTCTTC. Translation: CASSYGDKPYNEQFF.

This chain joins TRBV21-1 and TRBJ1-3; the table gives TRBD1 as D, unverified against the DNA. TRBV21-1 is a recognized pseudogene. CDR3 length: 18 residues. The chain's CDR3 is CASSKRTRDIDSGNTIYF. CDR3 nucleotides: TGTGCCAGCAGCAAACGTACCCGGGACATAGACTCTGGAAACACCATATATTTT.

The chain carries TRBV27 and TRBJ1-6; D not resolved. Trimming pared 6 bases from V and 11 bases from J, leaving 14 bases between. The germline CDR1 and CDR2 sequences are MNHEY and SMNVEV (reference sequence). This CDR3 region has 13 residues. The CDR3 nucleotides read TGTGCCAGCAGACCGGGGTCCAGGACACCCCTCCACTTT. Protein sequence: CASRPGSRTPLHF.

The J gene is TRBJ2-1, the V gene TRBV3-1 (or the pseudogene TRBV3-2); D uncertain. Trimming stripped 0 bases from V and 2 bases from J, with 17 bases between. The CDR3 sequence is 18 residues long. CDR1 is LGHDT and CDR2 is YNNKEL in the germline V gene (reference sequence). The CDR3 nucleotides read TGTGCCAGCAGCCAAGATGAGGTCGCTCTTAACCCCTACAATGAGCAGTTCTTC. Translated, it gives CASSQDEVALNPYNEQFF.

The chain uses TRBV6-2 or TRBV6-3 and TRBJ2-6; D is unclear. The CDR3 totals 17 residues. The germline CDR1 and CDR2 sequences are MNHEY and SVGEGT. V dropped 5 bases and J dropped 0 bases, with 14 bases sitting between them. The CDR3 is CASSPQEVTSGANVLTF. In DNA, the CDR3 is TGTGCCAGCAGTCCCCAGGAAGTTACCTCTGGGGCCAACGTCCTGACTTTC.

The chain is built from TRBV15 and TRBJ2-5, with TRBD2 as a possible D gene (5 bases). This CDR3 is 15 amino acids long. V lost 0 bases, J lost 5 bases, and 13 bases lay in between. CDR1 and CDR2 (germline): LNHNV, YYDKDF (reference sequence). The CDR3 sequence: CATSREGEGWETQYF. As DNA, the CDR3 is TGTGCCACCAGCAGAGAAGGCGAGGGTTGGGAGACCCAGTACTTC. Full variable domain (outside the CDR3, taken from reference TRBV15 and TRBJ2-5): DAMVIQNPRYQVTQFGKPVTLSCSQTLNHNVMYWYQQKSSQAPKLLFHYYDKDFNNEADTPDNFQSRRPNTSFCFLDIRSPGLGDTAMYLCATSREGEGWETQYFGPGTRLLVL.

The chain carries TRBV12-3 or TRBV12-4 and TRBJ2-5; D is ambiguous. Trimming removed 7 bases from V and 1 base from J, with 10 bases in between. The CDR3 sequence is 13 residues long. The CDR3 reads CASNIVGQETQYF. The CDR3, as DNA: TGTGCCAGCAACATAGTAGGCCAAGAGACCCAGTACTTC.

The chain couples TRBV9 to TRBJ2-2; D ambiguous. V was trimmed by 2 bases and J by 5 bases, leaving 7 bases between them. This CDR3 is built from 13 residues. Germline V gene lookup returns CDR1 SGDLS and CDR2 YYNGEE. CDR3 amino acids: CASSVYGTGELFF. Here the CDR3 DNA reads TGTGCCAGCAGCGTCTATGGGACCGGGGAGCTGTTTTTT.

This chain links TRBV15 with TRBJ2-7; D perhaps matches TRBD2 (7 bases). Per the germline V gene, CDR1 is LNHNV and CDR2 is YYDKDF (reference sequence). This CDR3 region has 17 residues. Between the trimmed V and J ends, which lost 1 base and 2 bases, there was a span of 18 bases. CDR3 residues: CATSRARRGALAYEQYF. The DNA of the CDR3 is TGTGCCACCAGCAGAGCCCGCCGGGGGGCCCTAGCCTACGAGCAGTACTTC.

The chain uses TRBV6-2 or TRBV6-3 and TRBJ2-3, with TRBD2 matching 7 bases. J was trimmed by 10 bases and V by 2 bases; bases with no gene match: 30. The CDR3 extends over 21 amino acids. Germline CDR1 is MNHEY and CDR2 is SVGEGT. The CDR3 coding sequence is TGTGCCAGCAGTTACCCCCCCAGTCCAGAAGCGGGGAGGGGTGTCCCTTGGGCGCAGTATTTT. Its protein product is CASSYPPSPEAGRGVPWAQYF.

J is TRBJ2-5 and V is TRBV7-6, with 9 bases that match TRBD1. V shed 5 bases and J 0 bases; nucleotides not matched to a gene: 1. In germline, CDR1 is SGHVS, CDR2 FNYEAQ. The CDR3 totals 14 residues. CDR3 sequence: CASSGTGYQETQYF. Here the CDR3 DNA reads TGTGCCAGCAGCGGGACAGGGTACCAAGAGACCCAGTACTTC.